This T cell receptor (beta chain) was observed in a study of glioma-infiltrating T cells after dendritic cell vaccination. Indicated time point: after dendritic cell vaccination, including at tumor progression/relapse. PBMC sampling occurred before vaccination, two weeks after the third dose, and at progression. The germline V gene has CDR1 LNHDA and CDR2 SQIVND (reference sequence). V lost 2 bases to trimming and J lost 7 bases; unmatched junction nucleotides: 8. The CDR3 is 15 amino acids. Assay: immunoSEQ multiplex PCR; the TCRdb copy retains only in-frame clones and omits some. The data show over 80,000 clones, 70% to 90% seen once.

The source is a human donor with glioblastoma. V usage is TRBV19 and J usage is TRBJ1-2, with 9 bases aligning to TRBD1. The material was blood, obtained after dendritic cell vaccination. CDR3 DNA sequence: TGTGCCAGTAGTATACACAGGGGGCATGGACGTGGCTACACCTTC. Protein sequence: CASSIHRGHGRGYTF.